This TCR beta chain was profiled in a study of blood T cell repertoires in COVID-19. Turning to the study itself: Samples came from the United States, Italy and Spain, spanning acute and convalescent COVID-19. Sources were T cells, B-cell-depleted T cells, or PBMCs; the material itself was cDNA or gDNA.

As originally analysed: For nucleated cells, counts were estimated from reference gene primer amplification. The assay was immunoSEQ multiplex PCR, and TCRdb's table has in-frame clones only and misses some. V and J calls and clone size come straight from that table; D and trimming were deduced from the DNA. Of about 63,000 clones listed, 80% to 90% are singletons. Participants were aged roughly 18 to 100 years from roughly 26 US areas. The sequenced sample consisted of PBMCs or T cells enriched from blood (not recorded which). This receptor was obtained from a woman in her thirties or forties with acute COVID-19.

As DNA, the CDR3 is TGTGCTAGTGGTTTGGGGGGACAGGGAATCACTGAAGCTTTCTTT. Amino acids: CASGLGGQGITEAFF. The V gene is TRBV12-5, the J gene TRBJ1-1; 9 positions agree with TRBD1. Germline V gene data show CDR1 as LGHNT and CDR2 as FRNRAP. Unmatched junction bases numbered 4, after V lost 1 base and J lost 4 bases. This CDR3 comprises 15 residues.